Shown below are 18 T cell receptor beta chains from a single sample sequenced in a study of control samples from healthy donors and cancer patients. TCRdb keeps only in-frame clones here, not all; method: immunoSEQ multiplex PCR. The data show around 190,000 clones, roughly nine tenths seen once. Sequenced input: blood. The receptors shown here come from a man aged 25 to 40 in good health.

The gene calls are TRBV30 and TRBJ2-3; D perhaps matches TRBD1 (6 bases). This CDR3 contains 15 residues. V was pared by 0 bases and J by 2 bases, with 12 bases between. Germline CDR1 reads GTSNPN; CDR2 reads SVGIG (reference sequence). The CDR3 sequence: CAWSVGGSHTDTQYF. CDR3 in DNA: TGTGCCTGGAGTGTAGGGGGATCTCACACAGATACGCAGTATTTT.

The chain employs TRBV5-4 and TRBJ2-1; 11 nucleotides agree with TRBD2. The CDR3 runs to 15 residues. J gave up 1 base and V 4 bases, and 1 base lay outside the gene matches. From germline, CDR1 is SGHNT and CDR2 YYREEE (reference sequence). CDR3: CASSRTSGSYNEQFF. CDR3 bases: TGTGCCAGCAGCCGGACTAGCGGGTCCTACAATGAGCAGTTCTTC.

The genes are TRBV4-1 and TRBJ1-6; weak D call: TRBD1 (6 bases). CDR1 and CDR2 from the germline V gene are MGHRA and YSYEKL. V was clipped by 0 bases and J by 10 bases, with 13 bases between them. The CDR3 loop spans 15 amino acids. CDR3 in amino acids: CASSQEGGNISPLHF. The CDR3 region has the DNA TGCGCCAGCAGCCAAGAAGGGGGTAACATCTCACCCCTCCACTTT.

The V gene is TRBV30, the J gene TRBJ1-5, with 7 bases lining up with TRBD1. J gave up 4 bases and V 2 bases, and 8 bases lay outside the gene matches. Germline-derived CDR1 and CDR2 are GTSNPN and SVGIG (reference sequence). This CDR3 contains 15 residues. CDR3 DNA sequence: TGTGCCTGGAGTCCGCCGGACAGGTCAAATCAGCCCCAGCATTTT. Translation: CAWSPPDRSNQPQHF.

The gene calls are TRBV29-1 and TRBJ2-3, with no clear D. This CDR3 contains 13 residues. Looked up from germline, CDR1 is SQVTM and CDR2 is ANQGSEA. The V and J ends lost 5 bases and 7 bases respectively, with 16 bases between them. CDR3 in DNA: TGCAGCGTTAAAAACCGACTGGTAAATACGCAGTATTTT. Protein: CSVKNRLVNTQYF.

In its sample, this clone was seen once. V and J are TRBV3-1 (or the pseudogene TRBV3-2) and TRBJ1-2; TRBD1 matches at 10 bases. The V segment lost 3 bases and the J segment 5 bases; nucleotides outside the gene matches: 9. CDR3 length: 16 residues. CDR1 and CDR2 from the germline V gene are LGHDT and YNNKEL (reference sequence). CDR3 loop: CASSHGTGDVGYGYTF. CDR3 in DNA: TGTGCCAGCAGCCACGGGACAGGGGATGTCGGGTATGGCTACACCTTC.

J is TRBJ2-6 and V is TRBV21-1. TRBV21-1 is listed as a pseudogene. The CDR3 is 19 residues long. The DNA for the CDR3 is TGTGCCAGCAGCAAACGTTGCAGACGTAAAATTCCTGGGGCCAACGTCCTGACTTTC. As protein: CASSKRCRRKIPGANVLTF.

The chain recombines TRBV21-1 with TRBJ1-5. TRBV21-1 is flagged as a pseudogene. This CDR3 has 15 residues. CDR3 bases: TGTGCCAGCAGCAAAGGGGCGGAACCTAATCAGCCCCAGCATTTT. It encodes CASSKGAEPNQPQHF.

The rearrangement uses TRBV7-2 and TRBJ1-2; D unresolved. V shed 0 bases and J shed 6 bases, with 5 bases lying between them. Looked up from germline, CDR1 is SGHTA and CDR2 is FQGNSA. The CDR3 contains 12 residues. This CDR3 reads CASSLAGHGYTF. CDR3 DNA: TGTGCCAGCAGCTTAGCAGGGCATGGCTACACCTTC. The entire variable domain, with the rest obtained from reference TRBV7-2 and TRBJ1-2, is as follows: GAGVSQSPSNKVTEKGKDVELRCDPISGHTALYWYRQSLGQGLEFLIYFQGNSAPDKSGLPSDRFSAERTGGSVSTLTIQRTQQEDSAVYLCASSLAGHGYTFGSGTRLTVV.

As to this clone: At one end the junction does not follow the germline gene, possibly because of a read error. The chain has TRBV14 and TRBJ2-7, with D possibly matching TRBD2 (6 bases). Germline V gene sequence: CDR1 SGHDN, CDR2 FVKESK. This CDR3 spans 12 amino acids. CDR3 in amino acids: CASSQGRGFLGF. CDR3 nucleotide sequence: TGTGCCAGCAGCCAAGGGAGGGGTTTTTTGGGATTC.

This rearrangement joins TRBV9 to TRBJ1-2; D is ambiguous. V shed 2 bases and J shed 3 bases, with 11 bases lying between them. Germline CDR1 reads SGDLS; CDR2 reads YYNGEE. This CDR3 is built from 14 residues. CDR3 bases: TGTGCCAGCAGCGTCGACGGTATGGACTATGGCTACACCTTC. Its translation: CASSVDGMDYGYTF.

V is TRBV7-2 and J is TRBJ2-5, with TRBD1 identical over 8 bases. Unmatched junction bases numbered 5, after V lost 0 bases and J lost 5 bases. Germline CDR1 SGHTA, CDR2 FQGNSA. This CDR3 is 15 amino acids long. The CDR3 bases are TGTGCCAGCAGCTTAGCGACAGGGGTAGGGGAGACCCAGTACTTC. Its translation: CASSLATGVGETQYF.

V is TRBV7-8 and J is TRBJ1-1; 11 bases are a match to TRBD1. Germline assignment: CDR1 SGHVS and CDR2 FQNEAQ. The ends lost 4 bases at V and 4 bases at J; junction bases unmatched: 5. The CDR3 has 15 residues. The CDR3 nucleotides read TGTGCCAGCAGCTCTGAAGGGACAGGGGGCACTGAAGCTTTCTTT. It specifies CASSSEGTGGTEAFF.

This sequence joins TRBV19 and TRBJ1-5; possibly TRBD1 for D (5 bases). This CDR3 region has 13 residues. V lost 5 bases and J lost 6, with 11 bases in between. The germline V gene encodes CDR1 LNHDA and CDR2 SQIVND (reference sequence). This CDR3 is CASSFGGGQPQHF. CDR3 bases: TGTGCCAGTAGTTTCGGGGGAGGTCAGCCCCAGCATTTT.

The chain employs TRBV9 and TRBJ2-1; maybe TRBD1 (6 bases). The CDR3 length is 16 residues. The germline V and J ends were trimmed by 1 base and 0 bases, with 11 bases remaining between them. Germline CDR1 and CDR2: SGDLS and YYNGEE. CDR3 residues: CASSVTDRHSYNEQFF. For the CDR3, the DNA is TGTGCCAGCAGCGTAACCGACAGGCACTCCTACAATGAGCAGTTCTTC.

The chain employs TRBV4-2 and TRBJ1-5, with a tentative D call TRBD1 (6 bases). The germline V gene has CDR1 LGHNA and CDR2 YNFKEQ. This CDR3 is 14 amino acids long. V lost 0 bases to trimming and J lost 7 bases, with 10 bases between them. CDR3 in amino acids: CASSQEGGFQPQHF. CDR3 coding DNA: TGTGCCAGCAGCCAAGAAGGGGGTTTCCAGCCCCAGCATTTT.

V and J are TRBV6-2 or TRBV6-3 and TRBJ1-5; TRBD1 is a possible D gene (5 bases). The CDR3 sequence is 13 residues long. The germline CDR1 and CDR2 sequences are MNHEY and SVGEGT. The germline V and J ends were trimmed by 2 bases and 5 bases, with 7 bases remaining between them. CDR3 protein: CASSYAGDQPQHF. The CDR3 coding sequence is TGTGCCAGCAGTTACGCGGGGGATCAGCCCCAGCATTTT.

The rearrangement joins TRBV7-9 to TRBJ1-2, with D perhaps TRBD1 (5 bases). This CDR3 spans 13 amino acids. CDR1 and CDR2 from the germline V gene are SEHNR and FQNEAQ (reference sequence). Trimming took 2 bases from V and 5 from J, leaving 9 bases between them. The CDR3 coding sequence is TGTGCCAGCAGCTTACCTGGGGGGTATGGCTACACCTTC. It is translated as CASSLPGGYGYTF.